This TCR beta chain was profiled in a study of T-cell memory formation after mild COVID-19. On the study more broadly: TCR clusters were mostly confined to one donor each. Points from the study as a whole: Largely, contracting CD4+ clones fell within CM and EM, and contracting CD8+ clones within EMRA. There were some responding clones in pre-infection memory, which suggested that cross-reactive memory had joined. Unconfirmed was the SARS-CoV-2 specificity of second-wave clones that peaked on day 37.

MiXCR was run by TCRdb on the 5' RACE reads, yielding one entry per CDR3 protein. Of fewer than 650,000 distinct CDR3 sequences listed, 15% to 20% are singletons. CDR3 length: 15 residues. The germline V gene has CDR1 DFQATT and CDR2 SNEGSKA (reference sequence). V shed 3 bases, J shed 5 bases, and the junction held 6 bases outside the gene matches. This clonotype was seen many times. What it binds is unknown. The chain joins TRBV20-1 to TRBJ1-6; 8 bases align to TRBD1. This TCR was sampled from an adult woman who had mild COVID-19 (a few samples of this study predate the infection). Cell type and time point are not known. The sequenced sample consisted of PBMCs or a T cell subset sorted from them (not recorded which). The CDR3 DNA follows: TGCAGTGCTAGGTCAGGGGGCGTAAATAATTCACCCCTCCACTTT. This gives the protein CSARSGGVNNSPLHF.